This T cell receptor beta chain was captured by sequencing in a study of cytomegalovirus exposure and HLA in healthy donors. From germline, CDR1 is SGHAT and CDR2 FQNNGV. J gave up 1 base and V 6 bases, and 10 bases lay outside the gene matches. This CDR3 region has 16 residues. PCR employed 60 Vbeta and 13 Jbeta primers. Sequencing was performed with immunoSEQ multiplex PCR; in TCRdb, only in-frame clones are kept and a portion is missing. The sample consists of 200,000 to 250,000 clones, 83% of them appearing once. This sequence was found in a girl aged 5-17 years in good health and CMV-seronegative. The gene calls are TRBV11-2 and TRBJ2-3; TRBD1 aligns across 7 bases. Sequenced input: PBMCs. CDR3 sequence (DNA): TGTGCCAGCAGACACGGGACAGCAATCCGCACAGATACGCAGTATTTT. It encodes CASRHGTAIRTDTQYF.